The 14 T cell receptor beta chains given below trace back to one sample, sequenced in a study of post-analysis software for immune sequencing data. Findings and limits, study-wide: With TRBV5-6, TRBV5-1 and TRBV20-1 included, about 5 TRBV segments were more frequent in patients than in controls.

The antigens of these receptors remain unknown. TCR beta libraries were prepared from cDNA with unique molecular identifiers. TCRdb re-called the PCR reads with MiXCR, one entry per CDR3 protein. Of about 400,000 distinct CDR3 sequences in the sample, around 33% were seen once. The source material was blood. The source is a girl under 18 with multiple sclerosis.

This rearrangement joins TRBV15 to TRBJ1-6; possibly TRBD1 for D (6 bases). Trimming took off 0 bases at V and 9 bases at J, with 9 bases between the two ends. Per the germline V gene, CDR1 is LNHNV and CDR2 is YYDKDF (reference sequence). The CDR3 extends over 14 amino acids. CDR3 nucleotides: TGTGCCACCAGCAGAGATACCAGGGGTTCACCCCTCCACTTT. Its translation: CATSRDTRGSPLHF.

V and J are TRBV28 and TRBJ2-4; 13 nucleotides align to TRBD2. V lost 6 bases to trimming and J lost 0 bases; unmatched junction nucleotides: 8. Germline V gene data show CDR1 as MDHEN and CDR2 as SYDVKM. The CDR3 runs 18 residues. CDR3 bases: TGTGCCAGCAGCCCCGGACTAGCGGGGGATCTAGCCAAAAACATTCAGTACTTC. It translates to CASSPGLAGDLAKNIQYF.

The chain recombines TRBV20-1 with TRBJ2-1, with TRBD1 matching over 7 bases. V trimming: 5 bases; J trimming: 0 bases; junction bases outside the gene matches: 10. Germline V gene sequence: CDR1 DFQATT, CDR2 SNEGSKA (reference sequence). This CDR3 is built from 16 residues. CDR3 in DNA: TGCAGTGCTGTCGAGGGGGCTGGGAGCTCCTACAATGAGCAGTTCTTC. Protein: CSAVEGAGSSYNEQFF.

This clonotype was counted between two and nine times. This chain links TRBV6-1 with TRBJ2-7; D uncertain. Trimming took 4 bases from V and 1 from J, leaving 8 bases between them. The CDR3 is 13 residues long. CDR1 and CDR2 (germline): MNHNS, SASEGT. The CDR3, as DNA: TGTGCCAGCAGTGCAACAAGTTCCTACGAGCAGTACTTC. This translates into CASSATSSYEQYF.

In its sample, this clonotype was seen a few times. V is TRBV7-2 and J is TRBJ1-2; TRBD1 matches at 8 bases. With 4 bases clipped from V and 2 bases from J, the junction kept 6 bases outside the gene matches. Germline V lookup: CDR1 SGHTA, CDR2 FQGNSA. This CDR3 is built from 15 residues. The CDR3 DNA is TGTGCCAGCAGCTACCCCAGGACAGGGAACTATGGCTACACCTTC. Amino acid sequence: CASSYPRTGNYGYTF.

The sample holds a few counts of this clonotype. The chain uses TRBV27 and TRBJ2-7; the D call may be TRBD1 or TRBD2 (6 bases each). Trimming shortened V by 5 bases and J by 0 bases, and 8 bases separated the two germline ends. There are 13 residues in the CDR3. Germline CDR1 MNHEY, CDR2 SMNVEV (reference sequence). CDR3 protein: CASSRGPSYEQYF. For the CDR3, the DNA is TGTGCCAGCAGTCGGGGGCCCTCCTACGAGCAGTACTTC.

This clonotype has at least ten counts. The V call is TRBV4-2, the J call TRBJ2-1, with TRBD2 as a possible D gene (5 bases). The CDR3 length is 13 residues. V gave up 1 base and J gave up 9 bases, with 10 bases separating them. The germline V gene has CDR1 LGHNA and CDR2 YNFKEQ. This CDR3 reads CASSQAGGPEQFF. CDR3 in DNA: TGTGCCAGCAGCCAAGCTGGAGGCCCTGAGCAGTTCTTC.

The CDR3 protein is CASSVQGRNGYTF. CDR3 bases: TGTGCCAGTAGTGTACAGGGGAGGAATGGCTACACCTTC. V is TRBV19 and J is TRBJ1-2; 7 bases match TRBD1. Germline assignment: CDR1 LNHDA and CDR2 SQIVND (reference sequence). J gave up 6 bases and V 5 bases, and 6 bases lay outside the gene matches. The CDR3 loop spans 13 amino acids.

This chain joins TRBV7-9 and TRBJ1-1, with TRBD1 as a possible D gene (5 bases). Trimming removed 5 bases at V and 5 bases at J, with 12 bases between. Germline CDR1 reads SEHNR; CDR2 reads FQNEAQ (reference sequence). This CDR3 is 13 amino acids long. The DNA of the CDR3 is TGTGCCAGCAGCGATAGGGGTAAAACTGAAGCTTTCTTT. It yields the protein CASSDRGKTEAFF.

This clonotype was detected ten times or more. The chain couples TRBV9 to TRBJ1-6; a weak D match, TRBD1 (6 bases). The V gene lost 2 bases and the J gene lost 9 bases, with 12 bases spanning the gap. The CDR3 runs 14 residues. CDR1 SGDLS and CDR2 YYNGEE come from the germline V gene. CDR3 nucleotide sequence: TGTGCCAGCAGCGTTACCGGGACAACTTCACCCCTCCACTTT. Amino acids: CASSVTGTTSPLHF.

This clonotype was counted only a few times. CDR3 DNA: TGCAGCGTTCCCCTGGCGGTGGGTGAGCGGGGCTACACCTTC. Protein: CSVPLAVGERGYTF. The V gene is TRBV29-1, the J gene TRBJ1-2; no clear D. The CDR3 is made up of 14 amino acids. Germline V CDR1 and CDR2: SQVTM, ANQGSEA. V dropped 5 bases and J dropped 8 bases, with 21 bases sitting between them.

In the case of this clonotype: The junction shows a germline mismatch at one end, possibly a read error. This chain links TRBV12-3 or TRBV12-4 with TRBJ2-3; D is unresolved. The CDR3 has 15 residues. CDR3 nucleotides: TGTGCCAGCAGTTCCGACTCCGTAGGAGCAGATGCGCAGTATTTT. Encoded protein: CASSSDSVGADAQYF.

This clonotype has more than one count but fewer than ten. This chain connects TRBV11-3 to TRBJ2-3; D perhaps matches TRBD1 (5 bases). V lost 5 bases and J lost 1, with 19 bases in between. This CDR3 contains 17 residues. Germline CDR1 SGHNT, CDR2 YENEEA. The CDR3 DNA reads TGTGCCAGCAGCCAAGCCCGCAGGGTTCTAGGCACAGATACGCAGTATTTT. Its protein is CASSQARRVLGTDTQYF.

There are a few counts of this clonotype. The chain uses TRBV10-2 and TRBJ1-2; maybe TRBD1 (5 bases). The CDR3 totals 12 residues. CDR1 and CDR2 from the germline V gene are WSHSY and SAAADI. Deletions cut 6 bases from V and 6 bases from J, with 11 bases between. The CDR3 region has the DNA TGCGCCAGCAGGGCCACCAGGGATGGCTACACCTTC. Its protein is CASRATRDGYTF.